This TCR beta chain was found in a study of shared clonotypes between healthy human individuals. Some clones are missing from TCRdb's copy, which holds only in-frame ones; the method was immunoSEQ multiplex PCR. The sample lists approximately 470,000 clones; roughly 80% were seen once. This clone was counted only a few times. V shed 2 bases, J shed 7 bases, and the junction held 5 bases outside the gene matches. Germline CDR1 WNHNN, CDR2 SYGVQD (reference sequence). The CDR3 spans 14 residues. Sequenced input: PBMCs. The TCR comes from a woman aged 35 to 49 in good health. Some clones in this sample may be carry-over from other donors' samples. V usage is TRBV10-1 and J usage is TRBJ2-1; 7 nucleotides match TRBD2. The CDR3 spells CASSELRLANEQFF. The CDR3 DNA is TGCGCCAGCAGTGAGCTGAGACTAGCAAATGAGCAGTTCTTC.